This T cell receptor (beta chain) was profiled in a study of blood T cell repertoires in COVID-19. Profiling relied on immunoSEQ multiplex PCR, and the TCRdb table lists in-frame clones only, not all of them. The sample lists about 94,000 clones; around 82% were seen once. This CDR3 is built from 17 residues. Germline CDR1 and CDR2: SGHAT and FQNNGV. V trimming: 5 bases; J trimming: 6 bases; junction bases outside the gene matches: 7. The TCR comes from a man between 60 and 70 years old with acute or convalescent COVID-19. The chain uses TRBV11-2 and TRBJ2-1, with 16 bases aligning to TRBD2. The material sequenced was peripheral blood. Here the CDR3 reads CASSHGTSGGASNEQFF. The DNA for the CDR3 is TGTGCCAGCAGCCACGGGACTAGCGGGGGGGCGAGCAATGAGCAGTTCTTC.